This T cell receptor beta chain was identified during a study of regulatory T cells in long-lasting Graves disease. Points from the study as a whole: Limited samples may have lowered accuracy. The study found TRBV28, TRBJ1-2 and TRBJ2-5 favored in persistent disease. With a few thousand shared public clonotypes, persistent patients exceeded new patients, who shared about 1,000.

The germline V gene encodes CDR1 ENHRY and CDR2 SYGVKD. Trimming took off 2 bases at V and 3 bases at J, with 13 bases between the two ends. The CDR3 runs 15 residues. Through Arm-PCR of CDR3 regions and iRepertoire HTBI primers, TCR beta libraries were built. Using its own MiXCR run on the multiplex PCR reads, TCRdb lists one record per CDR3 protein. The sample has about 440,000 distinct CDR3 sequences, 15% seen once. The sample's time point: newly diagnosed GD, antithyroid drugs for less than 3 months. There was RNA extracted from PBMCs, and the TCR library was made from it. As regards this clonotype: The antigen is not known. A single base separates this from a much larger clone, so it may be a read error.

Separately, the same data were catalogued under a study of T cells in Graves' hyperthyroidism and ophthalmopathy.

The material sequenced was peripheral blood mononuclear cells (PBMCs), taken at new diagnosis, from a patient treated with antithyroid drugs. V is TRBV10-3 and J is TRBJ1-2, with D possibly being TRBD1 (5 bases). This TCR came from a woman aged 30 to 39 with Graves disease. For the CDR3, the DNA is TGTGCCATCAGTGAGCCGGGGGAGATCGACTATGGCTACACCTTC. Translated: CAISEPGEIDYGYTF.